These 5 T cell receptor beta chains came from one sample sequenced in a study of patients and donors after allogeneic stem cell transplantation. Each CDR3 protein gets one entry after TCRdb re-called the RT-PCR reads with MiXCR. The sample records 900,000 to 1,000,000 distinct CDR3 sequences, roughly 17% being singletons. Material: blood, either unsorted or a sorted T cell fraction (not recorded which). These receptors were collected from a human donor who was either an allogeneic HSCT recipient or a stem cell or donor lymphocyte infusion donor (not recorded which). It is not recorded whose cells these are; they may come from a transplant donor.

This clonotype has only a few counts. The CDR3 coding sequence is TGCAGTGCTAGTTACAGCGGGAGGATGGCCAAAAACATTCAGTACTTC. Translation gives CSASYSGRMAKNIQYF. V is TRBV20-1 and J is TRBJ2-4, with 9 nucleotides matching TRBD2. V lost 3 bases to trimming and J lost 1 base; unmatched junction nucleotides: 7. Germline V gene sequence: CDR1 DFQATT, CDR2 SNEGSKA (reference sequence). The CDR3 is made up of 16 amino acids.

The sample holds many counts of this clonotype. The chain couples TRBV6-5 to TRBJ2-2, with TRBD1 matching over 8 bases. The J segment lost 5 bases and the V segment lost 1 base, leaving 0 bases of the junction unmatched. CDR1 and CDR2 (germline): MNHEY, SVGAGI. The length of the CDR3 is 14 residues. The CDR3 DNA follows: TGTGCCAGCAGTTACTACAGGGGGACCGGGGAGCTGTTTTTT. Translation: CASSYYRGTGELFF.

The rearrangement joins TRBV9 to TRBJ2-2; D may be TRBD2 (5 bases). Germline V CDR1 and CDR2: SGDLS, YYNGEE. The CDR3 contains 15 residues. With 4 bases removed from V and 5 bases from J, the gap between germline ends came to 15 bases. This CDR3 is CASSREGVWTGELFF. For the CDR3, the DNA is TGTGCCAGCAGCCGAGAGGGAGTTTGGACCGGGGAGCTGTTTTTT.

The V and J genes are TRBV2 and TRBJ2-3, with D unclear. Germline CDR1 and CDR2: SNHLY and FYNNEI. CDR3 length: 15 residues. Trimming took 3 bases from V and 0 from J, leaving 10 bases between them. DNA of the CDR3: TGTGCCAGCAGTGAGCGGCTCCCTAGCACAGATACGCAGTATTTT. Amino acids: CASSERLPSTDTQYF.

This clonotype was picked up a small number of times. The CDR3, as DNA: TGTGCCAGCAGCACGGGGGGCGTCGGGAATGAGCAGTTCTTC. Its protein product is CASSTGGVGNEQFF. The chain carries TRBV7-8 and TRBJ2-1; maybe TRBD2 (7 bases). Looked up from germline, CDR1 is SGHVS and CDR2 is FQNEAQ. V was trimmed by 5 bases and J by 7 bases, leaving 15 bases between them. The CDR3 is 14 residues long.